Listed below are T cell receptor beta chains from one sample, sequenced in a study of shared clonotypes between healthy human individuals. Sequencing used immunoSEQ multiplex PCR; TCRdb keeps in-frame clones, though not all of them. The sample shows millions of clones, 85% to 95% of them seen only once. The source material was naive CD4+ T cells sorted from blood. The receptor source for this set is a man in his late teens or twenties in good health. CDR3s include the opening cysteine and the closing phenylalanine or tryptophan. The order of the fields is D gene, clone size, V gene, J gene, CDR3 DNA, CDR3 protein. A D gene is named only where the DNA matches it firmly. Clone size, where shown, is once, few, many, or a class for clones that have expanded.

D: .; size: .; V: TRBV6-5; J: TRBJ2-7; DNA: TGTGCCAGCAGTTACTCGCGTAGCTACGAGCAGTACTTC; CDR3: CASSYSRSYEQYF
D: .; size: .; V: TRBV19; J: TRBJ1-5; DNA: TGTGCCTCGTCCAGGGGCAGCAATCAGCCCCAGCATTTT; CDR3: CASSRGSNQPQHF
D: .; size: .; V: TRBV18; J: TRBJ2-5; DNA: TGTGCCAGCTCACCACGTCTTTACCAAGAGACCCAGTACTTC; CDR3: CASSPRLYQETQYF
D: TRBD1; size: .; V: TRBV18; J: TRBJ2-4; DNA: TGTGCCAGCTCACTTAGGACAGGGGGCAACGGAAACATTCAGTACTTC; CDR3: CASSLRTGGNGNIQYF
D: TRBD1; size: .; V: TRBV7-9; J: TRBJ1-1; DNA: TGTGCCAGCAGCAGGGGCGACAGGGACGCGGGAGAAGCTTTCTTT; CDR3: CASSRGDRDAGEAFF
D: .; size: .; V: TRBV28; J: TRBJ2-7; DNA: TGTGCCAGCAGTAACGGGGACCGGCAGTACTTC; CDR3: CASSNGDRQYF
D: .; size: .; V: TRBV30; J: TRBJ1-5; DNA: TGTGCCTGGAGCCCCCCGCGGGGCAGCACAGCCAATCAGCCCCAGCATTTT; CDR3: CAWSPPRGSTANQPQHF
D: .; size: once; V: TRBV10-3; J: TRBJ1-1; DNA: TGTGCCATCAGCGACACGCCGCTAGAGGCTTTCTTT; CDR3: CAISDTPLEAFF
D: .; size: .; V: TRBV5-4; J: TRBJ2-7; DNA: TGTGCCAGCAGCCCCGGTCGGGTCGGATACGAGCAGTACTTC; CDR3: CASSPGRVGYEQYF
D: .; size: .; V: TRBV2; J: TRBJ1-4; DNA: TGTGCCAGCAGTGAAGCCGGGACACTTAATGAAAAACTGTTTTTT; CDR3: CASSEAGTLNEKLFF
D: .; size: .; V: TRBV30; J: TRBJ1-3; DNA: TGTGCCTGGGGCCAGGTGACTGGAAACACCATATATTTT; CDR3: CAWGQVTGNTIYF
D: .; size: .; V: TRBV29-1; J: TRBJ2-7; DNA: TGCAGCGTTGAAGTGCAGGGACCCTACGAGCAGTACTTC; CDR3: CSVEVQGPYEQYF
D: TRBD1; size: .; V: TRBV6-5; J: TRBJ2-7; DNA: TGTGCCAGCCGGGACAGGACCTTTTACGAGCAGTACTTC; CDR3: CASRDRTFYEQYF
D: .; size: .; V: TRBV2; J: TRBJ1-1; DNA: TGTGCCAGCAGTTTACAGGGGAACACTGAAGCTTTCTTT; CDR3: CASSLQGNTEAFF
D: .; size: .; V: TRBV28; J: TRBJ1-1; DNA: TGTGCCAGCAGTAACAAGGGGGGCACTGAAGCTTTCTTT; CDR3: CASSNKGGTEAFF
D: TRBD1; size: .; V: TRBV9; J: TRBJ2-7; DNA: TGTGCCAGCAGCGCCCCGAAGGGGGCCGGCCCCAGGGAGGAGCAGTACTTC; CDR3: CASSAPKGAGPREEQYF
D: .; size: few; V: TRBV21-1; J: TRBJ2-7; DNA: TGTGCCAGCAGCAAGGAGGGACAGGGTCCCTACGAGCAGTACTTC; CDR3: CASSKEGQGPYEQYF
D: TRBD1; size: .; V: TRBV6-1; J: TRBJ1-5; DNA: TGTGCCAGCAGGCCTCCAGGGGGCTCTAATCAGCCCCAGCATTTT; CDR3: CASRPPGGSNQPQHF
D: .; size: .; V: TRBV28; J: TRBJ1-2; DNA: TGTGCCAGCAGTTTCGGGGGCGCGTTAGGCTACACCTTC; CDR3: CASSFGGALGYTF
D: .; size: once; V: TRBV2; J: TRBJ2-6; DNA: TGTGCCAGCAGTGAGGGGCCTGGGGCCAACGTCCTGACTTTC; CDR3: CASSEGPGANVLTF
D: TRBD1; size: .; V: TRBV6-6; J: TRBJ1-1; DNA: TGTGCCAGCAGGAAATTAGGGGGCGCTTCCACTGAAGCTTTCTTT; CDR3: CASRKLGGASTEAFF
D: .; size: .; V: TRBV6-5; J: TRBJ1-1; DNA: TGTGCCAGCAGTTACTCCTATGGGGAATGGGACACTGAAGCTTTCTTT; CDR3: CASSYSYGEWDTEAFF
D: TRBD1; size: once; V: TRBV28; J: TRBJ1-2; DNA: TGTGCCGAGGGACAGGGAGCTAACTATGGCTACACCTTC; CDR3: CAEGQGANYGYTF
D: TRBD2; size: .; V: TRBV10-3; J: TRBJ2-5; DNA: TGTGCCATCAGTGAGTCCCCTCCGGGGGACTATAAAGAGACCCAGTACTTC; CDR3: CAISESPPGDYKETQYF
D: TRBD2; size: .; V: TRBV5-4; J: TRBJ2-3; DNA: TGTGCCAGCAGCTTGACTAGCGGGCTGGCAGATACGCAGTATTTT; CDR3: CASSLTSGLADTQYF